What follows are 29 T cell receptor beta chains derived from one specimen sequenced in a study of blood T cell repertoires in COVID-19. Profiled with immunoSEQ multiplex PCR; TCRdb holds only in-frame clones, not every one. The table lists under 350,000 clones, approximately 90% of them singletons. Input material: peripheral blood. The source of these receptors is a middle-aged man with acute or convalescent COVID-19.

The rearrangement links TRBV28 to TRBJ1-5; 8 bases map to TRBD1. The CDR3 covers 15 residues. With V trimmed by 5 bases and J by 10 bases, 13 bases remained unmatched. Germline V gene sequence: CDR1 MDHEN, CDR2 SYDVKM. The CDR3 region has the DNA TGTGCCAGCAGTAGCCCCGGGGCAGGGGGCAAACCCCAGCATTTT. This gives the protein CASSSPGAGGKPQHF.

CDR3 in DNA: TGTGCCAGCAGTCGGACTAGCGGGGGGGCGTTCGAGCAGTACTTC. Translation: CASSRTSGGAFEQYF. J is TRBJ2-7 and V is TRBV3-1 (or the pseudogene TRBV3-2); 15 bases agree with TRBD2. V shed 6 bases and J 6 bases; nucleotides not matched to a gene: 6. The CDR3 loop spans 15 amino acids. CDR1 and CDR2 from the germline V gene are LGHDT and YNNKEL (reference sequence).

This chain joins TRBV2 and TRBJ1-5; maybe TRBD1 (5 bases). Trimming took 8 bases from V and 3 from J, leaving 17 bases between them. Germline assignment: CDR1 SNHLY and CDR2 FYNNEI. The CDR3 length is 15 residues. CDR3 region: CASSTGGAPNQPQHF. For the CDR3, the DNA is TGTGCCAGCTCCACCGGAGGGGCTCCCAATCAGCCCCAGCATTTT.

The gene calls are TRBV5-1 and TRBJ1-3; 7 positions match TRBD1. The trim removed 4 bases at V and 0 bases at J, leaving 4 bases unmatched. Germline loops: CDR1 SGHRS, CDR2 YFSETQ. This CDR3 region has 15 residues. CDR3 residues: CASSPGTVSGNTIYF. In nucleotides, the CDR3 is TGCGCCAGCAGCCCCGGGACAGTCTCTGGAAACACCATATATTTT. Together with reference TRBV5-1 and TRBJ1-3, the CDR3 gives the full variable domain: KAGVTQTPRYLIKTRGQQVTLSCSPISGHRSVSWYQQTPGQGLQFLFEYFSETQRNKGNFPGRFSGRQFSNSRSEMNVSTLELGDSALYLCASSPGTVSGNTIYFGEGSWLTVV.

This clone has just one count. The rearrangement joins TRBV5-1 to TRBJ2-7; 11 bases agree with TRBD2. The CDR3 spans 14 residues. Per germline, CDR1 SGHRS and CDR2 YFSETQ. Unmatched junction bases numbered 0, after V lost 2 bases and J lost 2 bases. The CDR3 region is CASSFSGGAYEQYF. The CDR3 DNA is TGCGCCAGCAGCTTTAGCGGGGGGGCCTACGAGCAGTACTTC.

The rearrangement links TRBV5-4 to TRBJ1-6, with D unclear. The CDR3 runs to 14 residues. V gave up 1 base and J gave up 7 bases, with 9 bases separating them. Germline values: CDR1 SGHNT, CDR2 YYREEE (reference sequence). The DNA for the CDR3 is TGTGCCAGCAGCTTGTCTTTGGCAAATTCACCCCTCCACTTT. Translating it yields CASSLSLANSPLHF.

The genes are TRBV6-2 or TRBV6-3 and TRBJ2-1; D is perhaps TRBD1 (6 bases). CDR3 length: 13 amino acids. Germline V gene sequence: CDR1 MNHEY, CDR2 SVGEGT. The germline V and J ends were trimmed by 5 bases and 4 bases, with 9 bases remaining between them. The CDR3 here is CASSLDSYNEQFF. The CDR3 region has the DNA TGTGCCAGCAGTCTGGACAGTTACAATGAGCAGTTCTTC.

This chain uses TRBV30 with TRBJ1-3; D uncertain. The V and J ends lost 3 bases and 10 bases respectively, with 16 bases between them. CDR1 and CDR2 from the germline V gene are GTSNPN and SVGIG (reference sequence). The CDR3 has 13 amino acids. CDR3 residues: CAWSSGPGGTIYF. CDR3 DNA sequence: TGTGCCTGGAGCTCCGGACCGGGAGGAACCATATATTTT.

In the case of this clone: This same CDR3 is encoded by further DNA sequences in the sample. This chain connects TRBV5-1 to TRBJ1-5; possibly TRBD1 for D (6 bases). Deletions cut 2 bases from V and 7 bases from J, with 10 bases between. CDR1 SGHRS and CDR2 YFSETQ come from the germline V gene. The CDR3 is made up of 13 amino acids. CDR3 residues: CASSLQGGQPQHF. The CDR3 DNA reads as TGCGCCAGCAGCTTACAGGGCGGACAGCCCCAGCATTTT.

The gene calls are TRBV19 and TRBJ1-1; 9 nucleotides line up with TRBD1. This CDR3 contains 14 residues. Germline loops: CDR1 LNHDA, CDR2 SQIVND (reference sequence). Germline trimming cut 7 bases from V and 5 bases from J; bases unmatched to any gene: 8. The DNA for the CDR3 is TGTGCCAGTATCCGGGACAGGGTCCGAACTGAAGCTTTCTTT. This gives the protein CASIRDRVRTEAFF.

The chain is built from TRBV5-8 and TRBJ2-7; a possible D gene is TRBD2 (5 bases). Trimming shortened V by 0 bases and J by 2 bases, and 24 bases separated the two germline ends. CDR1 SGHTS and CDR2 YDEGEE come from the germline V gene. The CDR3 has 19 amino acids. CDR3 coding DNA: TGTGCCAGCAGCTTGGATCGAGGTGGTCGAGGCAAGAGGGCCTACGAGCAGTACTTC. Residues: CASSLDRGGRGKRAYEQYF.

The chain recombines TRBV5-4 with TRBJ2-4; no clear D. The CDR3 is 15 residues long. V dropped 2 bases and J dropped 0 bases, with 9 bases sitting between them. The germline CDR1 and CDR2 sequences are SGHNT and YYREEE (reference sequence). The CDR3 DNA is TGTGCCAGCAGCTTCGGAGCTGTAGCCAAAAACATTCAGTACTTC. Residues: CASSFGAVAKNIQYF.

The J gene is TRBJ2-1, the V gene TRBV27; D not resolved. Trimming pared 8 bases from V and 4 bases from J, leaving 12 bases between. The CDR3 length is 13 residues. Germline V gene lookup returns CDR1 MNHEY and CDR2 SMNVEV (reference sequence). The chain's CDR3 is CASRGPYYNEQFF. DNA of the CDR3: TGTGCCAGCCGAGGTCCCTATTACAATGAGCAGTTCTTC.

This chain uses TRBV24-1 with TRBJ1-5; tentative D call: TRBD1 (5 bases). Germline V gene lookup returns CDR1 KGHDR and CDR2 SFDVKD. The germline V and J ends were trimmed by 4 bases and 0 bases, with 12 bases remaining between them. CDR3 length: 16 residues. CDR3 bases: TGTGCCACCAGTGAGGGGGGGTGGGATAGCAATCAGCCCCAGCATTTT. It is translated as CATSEGGWDSNQPQHF.

The chain joins TRBV28 to TRBJ2-7, with 8 bases matching TRBD1. Trimming at V came to 7 bases and at J to 3 bases, leaving 8 bases not matched to a gene. The CDR3 sequence is 14 residues long. Germline loops: CDR1 MDHEN, CDR2 SYDVKM. The CDR3 loop reads CASTPRGRSYEQYF. The CDR3 DNA reads TGTGCCAGCACTCCCAGGGGGCGCAGCTACGAGCAGTACTTC.

V usage is TRBV7-9 and J usage is TRBJ2-2; TRBD1 might be the D (6 bases). Germline lookup yields CDR1 SEHNR and CDR2 FQNEAQ (reference sequence). The length of the CDR3 is 13 residues. Trimming took off 5 bases at V and 6 bases at J, with 10 bases between the two ends. The CDR3 here is CASSLQGSGELFF. CDR3 DNA sequence: TGTGCCAGCAGCCTACAGGGTTCCGGGGAGCTGTTTTTT.

The chain recombines TRBV5-1 with TRBJ1-1; D is undetermined. This CDR3 is built from 17 residues. Trimming cost V 0 bases and J 2 bases, with 17 bases left between them. The V gene's germline CDR1 is SGHRS and CDR2 YFSETQ. The CDR3 is CASSLERAQSLNTEAFF. Here the CDR3 DNA reads TGCGCCAGCAGCTTGGAGAGGGCCCAAAGCCTTAACACTGAAGCTTTCTTT.

The chain recombines TRBV7-9 with TRBJ1-2; the D is unclear. V was clipped by 2 bases and J by 0 bases, with 7 bases between them. The CDR3 totals 14 residues. The germline V gene has CDR1 SEHNR and CDR2 FQNEAQ (reference sequence). In DNA, the CDR3 is TGTGCCAGCAGCTTATCCGCGACTAACTATGGCTACACCTTC. This translates into CASSLSATNYGYTF.

This chain uses TRBV6-5 with TRBJ1-1, with 7 bases lining up with TRBD1. Germline V gives CDR1 MNHEY, CDR2 SVGAGI. The CDR3 runs 14 residues. J was trimmed by 5 bases and V by 7 bases; bases with no gene match: 10. The CDR3 loop reads CASIARTGVTEAFF. CDR3 coding DNA: TGTGCCAGCATCGCTCGTACAGGGGTTACTGAAGCTTTCTTT.

This chain connects TRBV5-6 to TRBJ1-1; TRBD1 might be the D (6 bases). The germline V gene has CDR1 SGHDT and CDR2 YYEEEE. The V end was cut by 0 bases, the J end by 6 bases, with 18 bases between. The CDR3 contains 16 residues. CDR3 coding DNA: TGTGCCAGCAGCTTGGATGAGGGGGAAATATACGCTGAAGCTTTCTTT. This encodes CASSLDEGEIYAEAFF.

V is TRBV10-3 and J is TRBJ1-5; 7 nucleotides agree with TRBD1. V lost 4 bases, J lost 2 bases, and 2 bases stayed unmatched. This CDR3 has 14 amino acids. Germline CDR1 and CDR2: ENHRY and SYGVKD. This CDR3 reads CAISAGTGNQPQHF. CDR3 bases: TGTGCCATCAGTGCAGGGACAGGCAATCAGCCCCAGCATTTT.

The chain recombines TRBV10-2 with TRBJ2-3; tentative D call: TRBD2 (5 bases). Trimming shortened V by 4 bases and J by 6 bases, and 14 bases separated the two germline ends. Germline-derived CDR1 and CDR2 are WSHSY and SAAADI. The CDR3 length is 14 residues. CDR3 sequence (DNA): TGCGCCAGCAGTGTGGGCTCCCGAGGGGATACGCAGTATTTT. Translating it yields CASSVGSRGDTQYF.

This chain joins TRBV7-9 and TRBJ2-7; D possibly corresponds to TRBD2 (6 bases). Trimming removed 5 bases from V and 1 base from J, with 9 bases in between. Germline V CDR1 and CDR2: SEHNR, FQNEAQ (reference sequence). This CDR3 comprises 13 residues. CDR3 bases: TGTGCCAGCAGCCGGGACTCTTCCTACGAGCAGTACTTC. Protein product: CASSRDSSYEQYF.

This clone was counted a few times. The J gene is TRBJ1-1, the V gene TRBV2; D gene ambiguous. Germline V gene sequence: CDR1 SNHLY, CDR2 FYNNEI. The CDR3 is made up of 13 amino acids. Trimming took off 2 bases at V and 0 bases at J, with 4 bases between the two ends. DNA for the CDR3: TGTGCCAGCAGTGAAAACTTGAACACTGAAGCTTTCTTT. Its translation is CASSENLNTEAFF.

The chain recombines TRBV7-3 with TRBJ2-7; maybe TRBD1 (5 bases). The V end lost 8 bases, the J end lost 6 bases, and 14 bases lay between the germline ends. Per germline, CDR1 SGHTA and CDR2 FQGTGA. The CDR3 contains 12 residues. The CDR3 here is CASGEGQGEQYF. The CDR3 bases are TGTGCCAGCGGTGAAGGGCAGGGCGAGCAGTACTTC.

This rearrangement joins TRBV4-2 to TRBJ1-2; 9 bases are a match to TRBD1. CDR3 length: 15 amino acids. CDR1 and CDR2 (germline): LGHNA, YNFKEQ. J was trimmed by 2 bases and V by 2 bases; bases with no gene match: 3. CDR3 residues: CASSQSTGGNYGYTF. The CDR3 bases are TGTGCCAGCAGCCAATCCACAGGGGGCAACTATGGCTACACCTTC.

The V and J genes are TRBV6-5 and TRBJ1-5; D is possibly TRBD1 (5 bases). The V gene lost 6 bases and the J gene lost 2 bases, with 14 bases spanning the gap. Germline CDR1 and CDR2: MNHEY and SVGAGI. The CDR3 is 15 residues long. CDR3 in DNA: TGTGCCAGCAGGAGACGGGGGGTAGGCAATCAGCCCCAGCATTTT. Protein: CASRRRGVGNQPQHF.

This chain links TRBV6-6 with TRBJ1-5; the D is unclear. The CDR3 sequence is 13 residues long. Germline V gene lookup returns CDR1 MNHNY and CDR2 SVGAGI (reference sequence). V lost 5 bases, J lost 6 bases, and 11 bases lay in between. CDR3 sequence reads: CASSTGSRQPQHF. CDR3 nucleotide sequence: TGTGCCAGCAGTACCGGGAGTCGTCAGCCCCAGCATTTT.

The rearrangement uses TRBV7-8 and TRBJ2-7, with TRBD1 identical over 7 bases. The CDR3 covers 14 residues. V was pared by 5 bases and J by 2 bases, with 6 bases of the junction left unmatched. Germline V gene sequence: CDR1 SGHVS, CDR2 FQNEAQ. CDR3 loop: CASSRGTEPYEQYF. The CDR3 DNA reads as TGTGCCAGCAGCCGAGGGACAGAACCCTACGAGCAGTACTTC.